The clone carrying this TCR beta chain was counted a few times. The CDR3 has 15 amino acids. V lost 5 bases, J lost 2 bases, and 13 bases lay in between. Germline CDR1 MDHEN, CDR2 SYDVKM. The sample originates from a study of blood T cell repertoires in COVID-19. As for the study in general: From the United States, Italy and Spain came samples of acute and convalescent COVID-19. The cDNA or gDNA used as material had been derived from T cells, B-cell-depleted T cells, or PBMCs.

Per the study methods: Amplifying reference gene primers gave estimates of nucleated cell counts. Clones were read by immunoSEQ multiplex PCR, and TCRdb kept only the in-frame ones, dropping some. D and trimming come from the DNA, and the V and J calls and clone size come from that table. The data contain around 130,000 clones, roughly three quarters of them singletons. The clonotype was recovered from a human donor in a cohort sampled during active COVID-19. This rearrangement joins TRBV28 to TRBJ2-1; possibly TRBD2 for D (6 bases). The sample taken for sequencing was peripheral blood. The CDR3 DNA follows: TGTGCCAGCAGTCTACCCGGGAGCACCTACAATGAGCAGTTCTTC. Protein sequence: CASSLPGSTYNEQFF.